Listed here are 22 T cell receptor beta chains from one sample, sequenced in a study of CD8+ T cells in alopecia areata. Cells from pooled cutaneous lymph nodes were sorted by CD4, CD8alpha, NKG2D, NKG2ACE and other markers. RNA extraction was followed by reverse transcription into cDNA, which acted as the sequencing template. Method: immunoSEQ multiplex PCR; TCRdb's copy keeps in-frame clones and lacks some. The sample has 250,000 or so clones, none seen only once. The sample was CD4+ T cells sorted from a lymph node. These receptors all stem from a C3H/HeJ mouse with alopecia areata. This mouse strain has H2-k as its MHC haplotype.

As to this clone: Mouse germline and gene names are used. CDR3: CASSIVGTGVRDTEVFF. The part of the CDR3 DNA that was read is TGTGCCAGCAGTATAGTAGGGACAGGGGTAAGGGACACA. This rearrangement joins TRBV19 to TRBJ1-1, with 10 bases that match TRBD1. The read is 4 residues too short to cover the CDR3 end, so that end is filled in from the germline J gene. Losses at the gene ends were 0 bases for V and 3 bases for J; bases not matched to a gene: 8. The germline gives CDR1 FNHDT, CDR2 SITEND (reference sequence). The length of the CDR3 is 17 residues.

This clone appeared a few times. The germline and genes are mouse ones. The read halts 4 residues ahead of the CDR3 end, with the missing end drawn from the germline J gene. The rearrangement uses TRBV29 and TRBJ2-1; TRBD2 is a possible D gene (7 bases). Trimming took off 8 bases at V and 3 bases at J, with 8 bases between the two ends. The CDR3 consists of 12 residues. In germline, CDR1 is MSHET, CDR2 SYDVDS. CDR3 DNA (partial): TGTGCTAGCCGGGGGGCCTATGCT. Its protein product is CASRGAYA. The CDR3 as a whole reads CASRGAYAEQFF.

Concerning this clone: The genes are named according to mouse. The observed sequence ends 4 residues before the CDR3 terminus, with the missing tail filled in from the germline J gene. The rearrangement links TRBV29 to TRBJ2-2; 7 nucleotides agree with TRBD1. Looked up from germline, CDR1 is MSHET and CDR2 is SYDVDS. This CDR3 is built from 14 residues. After removal of 2 bases from V and 5 bases from J, the junction contained 2 bases not matched to a gene. The CDR3 DNA, read in part, is TGTGCTAGCAGTTTAGCACAGGGGACCGGG. This translates into CASSLAQGTG. In full, the CDR3 reads CASSLAQGTGQLYF.

This clone came up a few times. The gene names here belong to mouse. The read gets to within 4 residues of the CDR3 end, and the germline J gene fills in the rest. The gene calls are TRBV17 and TRBJ2-1; 8 bases are a match to TRBD2. CDR3 length equals 15 residues. Germline V gene lookup returns CDR1 MNHDT and CDR2 YYDKIL. The J segment lost 3 bases and the V segment lost 6 bases, leaving 7 bases of the junction unmatched. The sequenced CDR3 bases are TGTGCTAGCAGGCCCGACTGGGGCCCCTATGCT. It specifies CASRPDWGPYA. The CDR3, in full, reads CASRPDWGPYAEQFF.

This clone appeared a few times. The genes and germline here are from mouse. The read finishes 4 residues shy of the CDR3 end, and the germline J gene is used to complete it. The chain joins TRBV1 to TRBJ2-2; 8 bases map to TRBD1. The germline V gene has CDR1 NSQYPW and CDR2 LRSPGD (reference sequence). CDR3 length: 15 residues. The V and J ends lost 5 bases and 0 bases, in that order; junction bases with no gene match: 2. CDR3 residues: CTCSRQGSNTGQLYF. The sequenced CDR3 bases are TGCACCTGCAGTAGACAGGGGTCAAACACCGGG.

In the case of this clone: The genes are named according to mouse. The CDR3 end falls 4 residues outside the read, so it is completed with the germline J gene. V and J are TRBV13-2 and TRBJ2-7; the match to TRBD2 covers 13 bases. Germline V lookup: CDR1 NNHNN, CDR2 SYGAGS (reference sequence). This CDR3 spans 15 amino acids. Trimming removed 1 base from V and 3 bases from J; junction bases left unmatched: 1. Here the CDR3 reads CASGDWDWGGYEQYF. The part of the CDR3 DNA that was read is TGTGCCAGCGGTGATTGGGACTGGGGGGGCTAT.

Of note for this clone: The gene symbols are mouse symbols. The read gets to within 4 residues of the CDR3 end, and the germline J gene fills in the rest. Distinct nucleotide sequences in the sample also encode this CDR3. V and J are TRBV13-2 and TRBJ2-3, with a weak D call TRBD1 (6 bases). Deletions cut 2 bases from V and 3 bases from J, with 7 bases between. The CDR3 extends over 13 amino acids. In germline, CDR1 is NNHNN, CDR2 SYGAGS (reference sequence). CDR3 sequence reads: CASGDGTAETLYF. CDR3 bases read: TGTGCCAGCGGTGACGGGACAGCAGAA.

As to this clone: The germline and genes are mouse ones. Read sequence stops 4 residues before the CDR3 end, and the germline J gene provides the missing end. The chain is built from TRBV13-1 and TRBJ2-3, with 9 bases lining up with TRBD1. This CDR3 has 16 amino acids. CDR1 is NSHNY, CDR2 SYGAGN, per germline. With 2 bases clipped from V and 0 bases from J, the junction kept 4 bases outside the gene matches. The sequenced CDR3 bases are TGTGCCAGCAGTGAGGACAGGGGAGGAAGTGCAGAA. This encodes CASSEDRGGSAE. The CDR3 reads in full as CASSEDRGGSAETLYF.

A note on this clone: The genes and germline here are from mouse. The CDR3 end lies 4 residues beyond the end of the read and is filled in from the germline J gene. The V and J genes are TRBV5 and TRBJ2-7; TRBD2 agrees at 7 bases. The trim removed 0 bases at V and 3 bases at J, leaving 8 bases unmatched. This CDR3 has 16 amino acids. Looked up from germline, CDR1 is LGHNA and CDR2 is YNLKQL (reference sequence). CDR3 DNA (partial): TGTGCCAGCAGCCAAGATGGAACTGGGGCCATCTAT. It codes for CASSQDGTGAIY. The complete CDR3 sequence is CASSQDGTGAIYEQYF.

This clone was found a few times. Mouse gene names apply. From the germline J gene comes the end of the CDR3, since the read stops 4 residues before it. The rearrangement joins TRBV29 to TRBJ2-3; D is uncertain. The CDR3 length is 13 residues. V lost 7 bases and J 0 bases, leaving 8 bases between the germline ends. In germline, CDR1 is MSHET, CDR2 SYDVDS. CDR3 amino acids: CASNDTSAETLYF. The CDR3 bases that were read are TGTGCTAGCAATGACACTAGTGCAGAA.

This clone was seen more than once but under ten times. Gene names are mouse gene names. The read terminates 4 residues ahead of where the CDR3 ends, so the germline J gene completes it. The chain recombines TRBV31 with TRBJ2-7, with 10 nucleotides matching TRBD2. J gave up 2 bases and V 4 bases, and 8 bases lay outside the gene matches. Per the germline V gene, CDR1 is GKSSPN and CDR2 is SITVG. The CDR3 extends over 15 amino acids. The chain's CDR3 is CAWTLRTGGTYEQYF. The sequenced part of the CDR3 DNA is TGTGCCTGGACTCTCCGGACTGGGGGAACCTAT.

This clone was seen a handful of times. Gene and germline names: mouse. Read coverage stops 4 residues before the CDR3 terminus; the germline J gene supplies the remainder. The rearrangement links TRBV13-1 to TRBJ2-1, with TRBD1 matching 7 bases. The CDR3 sequence is 14 residues long. Germline CDR1 reads NSHNY; CDR2 reads SYGAGN. The trim removed 0 bases at V and 5 bases at J, leaving 2 bases unmatched. The sequenced part of the CDR3 DNA is TGTGCCAGCAGTGATGCAGGGACAGATGCT. As protein: CASSDAGTDA. The complete CDR3 reads CASSDAGTDAEQFF.

With respect to this clone: Each gene name is a mouse one. CDR3 DNA (partial): TGTGCCAGCAGGAGGGGGGGGGATAACTATGCT. It yields the protein CASRRGGDNYA. The whole CDR3 is CASRRGGDNYAEQFF. This rearrangement joins TRBV3 to TRBJ2-1; tentative D call: TRBD2 (7 bases). The CDR3 end falls 4 residues outside the read, so it is completed with the germline J gene. CDR1 is SNHLY and CDR2 is FYNGKV in the germline V gene (reference sequence). Trimming stripped 6 bases from V and 0 bases from J, with 12 bases between. The CDR3 consists of 15 residues. The complete variable domain, with remaining parts taken from reference TRBV3 and TRBJ2-1, reads GPKVLQIPSHQIIDMGQMVTLNCDPVSNHLYFYWYKQILGQQMEFLVNFYNGKVMEKSKLFKDQFSVERPDGSYFTLKIQPTALEDSAVYFCASRRGGDNYAEQFFGPGTRLTVL.

Turning to this clone: The genes are named according to mouse. The read falls 4 residues short of the CDR3 end, and the missing part is taken from the germline J gene. This sequence joins TRBV19 and TRBJ2-3; 7 bases are shared with TRBD2. Germline V CDR1 and CDR2: FNHDT, SITEND (reference sequence). The CDR3 sequence is 14 residues long. The trim removed 5 bases at V and 0 bases at J, leaving 3 bases unmatched. CDR3 sequence reads: CASRDWTSAETLYF. Incomplete CDR3 DNA: TGTGCCAGCAGGGACTGGACTAGTGCAGAA.

Comment on this clone: Genes and germline are mouse. The read ends 4 residues shy of where the CDR3 ends; the end is completed using the germline J gene. The V and J genes are TRBV29 and TRBJ2-7; D perhaps matches TRBD1 (6 bases). Germline-derived CDR1 and CDR2 are MSHET and SYDVDS. CDR3 length equals 10 residues. CDR3 sequence reads: CARDRYEQYF. CDR3 DNA (partial): TGTGCTAGGGACAGATAT.

Concerning this clone itself: Gene labels here are mouse ones. The CDR3 goes on 4 residues after the read ends, and that part is filled in from the germline J gene. The sample holds other DNA sequences that translate to the same CDR3. The gene calls are TRBV29 and TRBJ1-1; D is perhaps TRBD1 (6 bases). The CDR3 is 12 residues long. Germline assignment: CDR1 MSHET and CDR2 SYDVDS. The DNA read from the CDR3 is TGTGCTAGCAGTTTACAGGGGCCA. It yields the protein CASSLQGP. The CDR3 in full is CASSLQGPEVFF. Full variable domain (remainder filled in from reference TRBV29 and TRBJ1-1): DMKVTQMPRYLIKRMGENVLLECGQDMSHETMYWYRQDPGLGLQLIYISYDVDSNSEGDIPKGYRVSRKKREHFSLILDSAKTNQTSVYFCASSLQGPEVFFGKGTRLTVV.

In this sample, this clone turned up many times. All gene names here are mouse names. The read terminates 3 residues ahead of where the CDR3 ends, so the germline J gene completes it. This chain links TRBV31 with TRBJ1-6; D call uncertain. TRBJ1-6 is an ORF, with its function uncertain. From germline, CDR1 is GKSSPN and CDR2 SITVG. The length of the CDR3 is 15 residues. With 1 base removed from V and 0 bases from J, the gap between germline ends came to 7 bases. The CDR3 sequence is CAWSPQYSYNSPLYF. The sequenced part of the CDR3 DNA is TGTGCCTGGAGTCCTCAGTATTCCTATAATTCGCCC.

As for this clone: The listed genes are named as in mouse. The read is 4 residues too short to cover the CDR3 end, so that end is filled in from the germline J gene. The chain is built from TRBV31 and TRBJ2-1; 7 bases map to TRBD1. The germline V gene encodes CDR1 GKSSPN and CDR2 SITVG. This CDR3 comprises 14 residues. Trimming removed 4 bases from V and 2 bases from J; junction bases left unmatched: 5. The sequenced CDR3 bases are TGTGCCTGGACCCACAGGGGAGACTATGCT. Translated: CAWTHRGDYA. The CDR3 in its entirety is CAWTHRGDYAEQFF.

This clone has more than one count but fewer than ten. Each gene name is a mouse one. The sequence runs out 4 residues before the end of the CDR3; the remainder is reconstructed from the germline J gene. The chain combines TRBV17 with TRBJ1-2; 7 bases align to TRBD1. Germline assignment: CDR1 MNHDT and CDR2 YYDKIL. V trimming: 8 bases; J trimming: 1 base; junction bases outside the gene matches: 7. CDR3 length: 14 residues. CDR3 DNA, as far as it was read: TGTGCTAGCGGCCGGACAGGTGGAAACTCC. This encodes CASGRTGGNS. The complete CDR3 reads CASGRTGGNSDYTF.

As to this clone: Gene names and germline match the mouse. The read stops 4 residues short of the end of the CDR3; the missing end is completed from the germline J gene. The sample has other DNA sequences that encode this CDR3 too. The V gene is TRBV13-2, the J gene TRBJ2-3, with D possibly being TRBD2 (7 bases). CDR3 length: 16 amino acids. The ends were cut back, 0 bases at V and 0 bases at J, with 11 bases in the middle. CDR1 is NNHNN, CDR2 SYGAGS, per germline (reference sequence). Partial CDR3 DNA: TGTGCCAGCGGTGATGCGAGGGGGGCTAGTGCAGAA. Protein: CASGDARGASAE. The full CDR3 protein reads CASGDARGASAETLYF.

This clone was counted a few times. At one of its ends the junction is not consistent with the germline gene, which may arise from a read error. The gene symbols are mouse symbols. The CDR3 is cut off 3 residues early in the read; its end comes from the germline J gene. The same CDR3 also results from other DNA sequences found in this sample. V usage is TRBV13-3 and J usage is TRBJ1-6; a weak D match, TRBD1 (6 bases). TRBJ1-6 is identified as an open reading frame with a role that is uncertain. From germline, CDR1 is NNHDY and CDR2 SYVADS. The CDR3 length is 14 residues. CDR3 loop: CASRGQSYNSPLYF. The covered CDR3 bases are TGCGCCAGCAGAGGACAGTCCTATAATTCGCCC.

About this clone itself: The genes are named according to mouse. Coverage ceases 4 residues before the CDR3 finishes, and the germline J gene fills in the end. The rearrangement joins TRBV1 to TRBJ2-1; 9 nucleotides line up with TRBD1. CDR3 length equals 13 residues. CDR1 is NSQYPW, CDR2 LRSPGD, per germline (reference sequence). The V and J ends lost 5 bases and 6 bases, in that order; junction bases with no gene match: 2. CDR3 in amino acids: CTCSTDRGAEQFF. CDR3 DNA (partial): TGCACCTGCAGTACGGACAGGGGTGCT.